Listed below are T cell receptor beta chains from one sample, sequenced in a study of T-cell reconstitution after alpha-beta-depleted transplantation in children. TCRdb reanalysed the PCR reads using MiXCR and keeps one entry per CDR3 protein. This sample has 700,000 to 950,000 distinct CDR3 sequences, with around 15% found just once. This specimen consisted of PBMCs, mostly from graft donor cells, obtained 360 days after TCRalphabeta/CD19-depleted stem cell transplant. All receptors come from a male patient younger than 18 who had a stem cell transplant for acute lymphoblastic leukemia, so the T cells may come from the graft donor. CDR3s include the opening cysteine and the closing phenylalanine or tryptophan. The D gene is left open where the match is weak. The listing skips clone size in some rows; elsewhere it reads once, few, many or a size class.

clone_size j_call d_call v_call cdr3_aa cdr3_nt
few TRBJ2-1 TRBD2 TRBV15 CATSPPGLDQINEQFF TGTGCCACCAGTCCCCCGGGACTAGATCAGATCAATGAGCAGTTCTTC
- TRBJ2-5 TRBD2 TRBV10-3 CAISLSGRRETQYF TGTGCCATCAGCCTTAGCGGGAGGAGAGAGACCCAGTACTTC
- TRBJ2-5 - TRBV5-4 CASSLRTTPMKETQYF TGTGCCAGCAGCTTGCGGACTACGCCCATGAAGGAGACCCAGTACTTC
- TRBJ2-1 - TRBV9 CASSVMGRTSYNEQFF TGTGCCAGCAGCGTAATGGGCAGGACCTCCTACAATGAGCAGTTCTTC
few TRBJ2-2 TRBD2 TRBV7-8 CASSFFPGLAGGPGELFF TGTGCCAGCAGCTTCTTCCCTGGACTAGCGGGAGGGCCTGGGGAGCTGTTTTTT
few TRBJ2-1 - TRBV13 CASSLSPVNVGGNEQFF TGTGCCAGCAGCTTAAGTCCAGTGAACGTAGGTGGCAATGAGCAGTTCTTC
few TRBJ1-3 TRBD1 TRBV15 CATSGTGTASGNTIYF TGTGCCACCAGCGGTACCGGGACAGCCTCTGGAAACACCATATATTTT
few TRBJ2-5 - TRBV27 CASSSRGGQETQYF TGTGCCAGCAGTTCCAGGGGTGGGCAAGAGACCCAGTACTTC
- TRBJ2-1 - TRBV9 CASSVVPYYNEQFF TGTGCCAGCAGCGTAGTTCCTTATTACAATGAGCAGTTCTTC
- TRBJ2-1 - TRBV6-6 CASRRNDNEQFF TGTGCCAGCAGGAGGAATGACAATGAGCAGTTCTTC
- TRBJ2-7 - TRBV5-1 CASSLGVPGRSYEQYF TGCGCCAGCAGCTTGGGTGTGCCAGGGAGATCCTACGAGCAGTACTTC
- TRBJ2-5 TRBD2 TRBV11-2 CASSMGTSGRETQYF TGTGCCAGCAGCATGGGGACTAGCGGGAGAGAGACCCAGTACTTC
- TRBJ2-1 - TRBV2 CASSSLADNEQFF TGTGCCAGCAGTAGCCTAGCCGACAATGAGCAGTTCTTC
- TRBJ2-3 - TRBV3-1 CASSHHLRTADTQYF TGTGCCAGCAGCCATCATCTTCGGACAGCAGATACGCAGTATTTT
- TRBJ1-2 - TRBV4-2 CASSTPGNYGYTF TGTGCCAGCAGCACCCCAGGGAACTATGGCTACACCTTC
many TRBJ2-7 - TRBV5-1 CASSLEGRSSEQYF TGCGCCAGCAGCTTGGAGGGGCGCTCCTCCGAGCAGTACTTC
- TRBJ2-1 - TRBV5-1 CASSLGSGGNSYNEQFF TGCGCCAGCAGCTTGGGGTCCGGAGGGAACTCCTACAATGAGCAGTTCTTC
many TRBJ2-7 - TRBV7-9 CASSFLDSYEQYF TGTGCCAGCAGCTTTCTGGACAGCTACGAGCAGTACTTC
few TRBJ1-2 TRBD1 TRBV6-5 CASRWTGGYGYTF TGTGCCAGCAGGTGGACAGGAGGGTATGGCTACACCTTC